The next 10 T cell receptor beta chains were all read from a single sample in a study of cytomegalovirus exposure and HLA in healthy donors listed by TCRdb under 2017. Library construction relied on the immunoSEQ multiplex PCR assay. For the multiplex PCR, a mixture combining 60 forward primers for TCR Vbeta segments and 13 reverse primers for TCR Jbeta segments was used. Here the immuneACCESS table is served through TCRdb, limited to in-frame sequences with V and J called. Missing clones are a known gap in these copies; in checked studies unresolved V genes cover under half, and the rest lacks a known reason. For this sample the table gives about 150,000 clones, of which about 79% were detected only once. The ten biggest clones cover under 0.8% of the sample. Sequencing was done on a sample of PBMCs. The source of these receptors is a male donor in good health and CMV-seronegative.

The CDR3 here is CASSQDLGTGTEAFF. For the CDR3, the DNA is TGCGCCAGCAGCCAAGACCTGGGAACAGGCACTGAAGCTTTCTTT. The chain is built from TRBV4-1 and TRBJ1-1; a weak D match, TRBD1 (5 bases). The V end was cut by 0 bases, the J end by 4 bases, with 12 bases between. The CDR3 sequence is 15 residues long. Germline CDR1 and CDR2: MGHRA and YSYEKL.

This clone was seen a single time. This rearrangement joins TRBV7-3 to TRBJ1-1; a weak D match, TRBD1 (6 bases). There are 13 residues in the CDR3. V shed 2 bases and J shed 3 bases, with 7 bases lying between them. CDR1 is SGHTA and CDR2 is FQGTGA in the germline V gene. The CDR3 nucleotides read TGTGCCAGCAGCTTAGAGGGGGACACTGAAGCTTTCTTT. It codes for CASSLEGDTEAFF.

This rearrangement joins TRBV4-3 to TRBJ1-3; D is unclear. The CDR3 is made up of 11 amino acids. The V end lost 4 bases, the J end lost 4 bases, and 2 bases lay between the germline ends. Looked up from germline, CDR1 is LGHNA and CDR2 is YSLEER. The DNA of the CDR3 is TGCGCCAGCAGCCCGGGAAACACCATATATTTT. Translation: CASSPGNTIYF.

This clone has just a few counts. This chain links TRBV6-6 with TRBJ2-7; tentative D call: TRBD1 (6 bases). V lost 5 bases and J 7 bases, leaving 12 bases between the germline ends. The CDR3 length is 12 residues. In germline, CDR1 is MNHNY, CDR2 SVGAGI (reference sequence). CDR3: CASSQTGIEQYF. The CDR3 DNA reads as TGTGCCAGCAGTCAAACAGGGATAGAGCAGTACTTC.

The V gene is TRBV7-2, the J gene TRBJ2-2; TRBD1 agrees at 7 bases. This CDR3 contains 15 residues. Germline V lookup: CDR1 SGHTA, CDR2 FQGNSA. J gave up 5 bases and V 6 bases, and 9 bases lay outside the gene matches. In DNA, the CDR3 is TGTGCCAGCAGACAAGGGGGCTGGGGAACCGGGGAGCTGTTTTTT. Translation: CASRQGGWGTGELFF.

On this clone: The sample carries other DNA sequences with the same CDR3. The chain employs TRBV5-1 and TRBJ2-1; no firm D call. The germline V gene encodes CDR1 SGHRS and CDR2 YFSETQ. This CDR3 is built from 15 residues. V dropped 0 bases and J dropped 0 bases, with 7 bases sitting between them. The CDR3 coding sequence is TGCGCCAGCAGCTTGGGCCAGTCCTCCTACAATGAGCAGTTCTTC. It codes for CASSLGQSSYNEQFF.

The sample holds one count of this clone. This rearrangement joins TRBV5-6 to TRBJ2-7; 12 bases agree with TRBD1. The length of the CDR3 is 17 residues. Trimming at V came to 5 bases and at J to 6 bases, leaving 15 bases not matched to a gene. Germline lookup yields CDR1 SGHDT and CDR2 YYEEEE. CDR3 sequence: CASSRDRGLAGASEQYF. CDR3 in DNA: TGTGCCAGCAGTCGGGACAGGGGGCTAGCGGGAGCTTCCGAGCAGTACTTC.

This clone was seen a single time. The V call is TRBV27, the J call TRBJ1-2; 7 bases align to TRBD1. The CDR3 has 15 amino acids. V shed 0 bases, J shed 8 bases, and the junction held 9 bases outside the gene matches. Germline V CDR1 and CDR2: MNHEY, SMNVEV (reference sequence). In nucleotides, the CDR3 is TGTGCCAGCAGTTTATCCCGGGACAGCGGCGGAGGCTACACCTTC. Its translation: CASSLSRDSGGGYTF.

The V gene is TRBV11-2, the J gene TRBJ1-6; D is unclear. The V end lost 1 base, the J end lost 0 bases, and 4 bases lay between the germline ends. This CDR3 contains 15 residues. Germline-derived CDR1 and CDR2 are SGHAT and FQNNGV. The CDR3 spells CASSLAGSYNSPLHF. DNA for the CDR3: TGTGCCAGCAGCTTAGCGGGCTCCTATAATTCACCCCTCCACTTT.

The rearrangement links TRBV7-2 to TRBJ1-1; D not certain. Trimming took 2 bases from V and 4 from J, leaving 11 bases between them. From germline, CDR1 is SGHTA and CDR2 FQGNSA. The CDR3 length is 14 residues. The CDR3: CASSLRRAVTEAFF. The CDR3 DNA reads TGTGCCAGCAGCTTACGGCGAGCGGTCACTGAAGCTTTCTTT.